This T cell receptor beta chain was identified in a study of naive and memory T cell subsets. Two oligonucleotides, mixed equimolar, formed the beta constant-region primer covering TRBC1 and TRBC2. Ligated cDNA was amplified by four rounds of PCR with nested alpha and beta constant-region primers and SP2. TCRdb passed the UMI-ligation and nested PCR reads through MiXCR, listing each CDR3 protein once. The sample contains 98,000 or so distinct CDR3 sequences, 14% of which appear only once. Study-level points and caveats: Over 95% of naive TCR sequences appeared only once after error correction, unlike memory subsets. Diversity fell and Gini index rose from naive through CM, EM, EMRA. Naive and memory repertoire findings lacked a ground truth for validation. Especially in CD8 cells, naive repertoires contained a few larger clonotypes, possibly CD45RA-re-expressing memory cells.

This clonotype was picked up a small number of times. What it recognizes is unknown. What was sequenced was naive CD8+ T cells from blood. The sequence was obtained from a human donor in good health.

The CDR3 DNA is TGTGCCAGCAGCCCCTCCGGGACTAGTCTCACAGATACGCAGTATTTT. Protein: CASSPSGTSLTDTQYF. V gene TRBV4-2 combines with J gene TRBJ2-3, with TRBD2 identical over 8 bases. The CDR3 length is 16 residues. Germline CDR1 LGHNA, CDR2 YNFKEQ. The J segment lost 2 bases and the V segment lost 4 bases, leaving 8 bases of the junction unmatched.